A single sample is the source of the 26 T cell receptor beta chains below, sequenced in a study of T cells in Graves' hyperthyroidism and ophthalmopathy. TCR beta CDR3 regions were amplified from RNA. Researchers ran a first-round RT-PCR on the TCR CDR3 using the HTBI primer set. Via MiXCR, TCRdb re-called the multiplex PCR reads, giving one row per CDR3 protein. The data show about 840,000 distinct CDR3 sequences, 35% to 45% seen once. The sample was blood. The source of these receptors is a man in his late teens or twenties with Graves' hyperthyroidism.

This chain links TRBV29-1 with TRBJ1-6; 12 bases agree with TRBD1. V was clipped by 4 bases and J by 8 bases; unmatched bases: 6. Looked up from germline, CDR1 is SQVTM and CDR2 is ANQGSEA. The CDR3 is 15 residues long. CDR3 nucleotides: TGCAGCGTTGTATCGGGACAGGGGGCTTATTCACCCCTCCACTTT. Its protein is CSVVSGQGAYSPLHF.

At least ten counts were recorded for this clonotype. The chain recombines TRBV15 with TRBJ1-2; 8 nucleotides match TRBD1. This CDR3 contains 15 residues. Trimming at V came to 7 bases and at J to 2 bases, leaving 9 bases not matched to a gene. Germline V gene sequence: CDR1 LNHNV, CDR2 YYDKDF (reference sequence). Here the CDR3 DNA reads TGTGCCACCACCCCGCTCCCAGGGGGCAACTATGGCTACACCTTC. It yields the protein CATTPLPGGNYGYTF.

The V gene is TRBV11-3, the J gene TRBJ2-7, with D tentatively TRBD1 (6 bases). Per the germline V gene, CDR1 is SGHNT and CDR2 is YENEEA. V lost 0 bases to trimming and J lost 2 bases, with 8 bases between them. The CDR3 has 14 amino acids. The CDR3 reads CASSLDPGAYEQYF. CDR3 in DNA: TGTGCCAGCAGCTTAGATCCAGGGGCCTACGAGCAGTACTTC.

The chain combines TRBV7-8 with TRBJ1-2, with D hard to call. This CDR3 is built from 17 residues. Germline V gene data show CDR1 as SGHVS and CDR2 as FQNEAQ. V lost 6 bases, J lost 7 bases, and 27 bases lay in between. CDR3 loop: CASSLSSTRVGSGGYTF. CDR3 DNA: TGTGCCAGCAGTTTATCTTCGACAAGGGTGGGGAGCGGTGGCTACACCTTC. Full variable domain (missing parts from reference TRBV7-8 and TRBJ1-2): GAGVSQSPRYKVAKRGQDVALRCDPISGHVSLFWYQQALGQGPEFLTYFQNEAQLDKSGLPSDRFFAERPEGSVSTLKIQRTQQEDSAVYLCASSLSSTRVGSGGYTFGSGTRLTVV.

V gene TRBV12-3 or TRBV12-4 combines with J gene TRBJ2-2; D ambiguous. The germline V and J ends were trimmed by 8 bases and 0 bases, with 10 bases remaining between them. The CDR3 runs to 14 residues. CDR3 protein: CASSRKANTGELFF. In DNA form, the CDR3 reads TGTGCCAGCTCCCGCAAAGCGAACACCGGGGAGCTGTTTTTT.

This clonotype showed up just a few times. CDR3 sequence: CASTGGDRPMAQHF. In DNA, the CDR3 is TGTGCCAGCACCGGAGGGGACAGGCCTATGGCCCAGCATTTT. This chain joins TRBV19 and TRBJ1-5, with 8 bases lining up with TRBD1. This CDR3 is built from 14 residues. V gave up 9 bases and J gave up 11 bases; unmatched junction bases: 15. Germline V gene sequence: CDR1 LNHDA, CDR2 SQIVND (reference sequence).

The V gene is TRBV7-2, the J gene TRBJ1-6, with TRBD1 matching over 7 bases. The trim removed 5 bases at V and 8 bases at J, leaving 3 bases unmatched. CDR1 is SGHTA and CDR2 is FQGNSA in the germline V gene. CDR3 length: 13 residues. CDR3 coding DNA: TGTGCCAGCAGCCGACAGGGAGATTCACCCCTCCACTTT. Protein sequence: CASSRQGDSPLHF.

This clonotype showed up many times. J is TRBJ2-7 and V is TRBV7-8; D is ambiguous. CDR1 is SGHVS, CDR2 FQNEAQ, per germline. Trimming took 5 bases from V and 2 from J, leaving 13 bases between them. The CDR3 consists of 14 residues. For the CDR3, the DNA is TGTGCCAGCAGCAACCTCCAAGACCCCTACGAGCAGTACTTC. Its translation: CASSNLQDPYEQYF.

This clonotype is a singleton in its sample. One base away lies a much larger clone, so this may be a sequencing read error. This chain links TRBV5-1 with TRBJ1-2; 8 bases map to TRBD1. Looked up from germline, CDR1 is SGHRS and CDR2 is YFSETQ. CDR3 length: 13 residues. V lost 4 bases to trimming and J lost 8 bases; unmatched junction nucleotides: 7. For the CDR3, the DNA is TGCGCCAGCAGCCCGGGACAGGCGGACGGCTACACCTTC. Residues: CASSPGQADGYTF.

Written as DNA, the CDR3 is TGTGCCATCAGTCAGGGACGGTATGGGCAGTACTTC. Translated: CAISQGRYGQYF. The chain has TRBV10-3 and TRBJ2-7; D is possibly TRBD1 or TRBD2 (5 bases each). The ends were cut back, 5 bases at V and 9 bases at J, with 14 bases in the middle. CDR1 and CDR2 from the germline V gene are ENHRY and SYGVKD. The length of the CDR3 is 12 residues.

This clonotype was recorded at least ten times. The chain uses TRBV29-1 and TRBJ2-7, with D uncertain. The CDR3 contains 12 residues. V gave up 3 bases and J gave up 7 bases, with 13 bases separating them. Germline V lookup: CDR1 SQVTM, CDR2 ANQGSEA. CDR3 region: CSVEAGEGEQYF. The CDR3, as DNA: TGCAGCGTTGAGGCAGGAGAAGGAGAGCAGTACTTC.

This clonotype was seen repeatedly, ten times or more. CDR3: CASSTREVYTF. The CDR3 region has the DNA TGTGCCAGTAGTACCCGGGAGGTCTACACCTTC. The chain recombines TRBV19 with TRBJ1-2; D is unresolved. The CDR3 is 11 residues long. Trimming removed 4 bases at V and 10 bases at J, with 10 bases between. Germline CDR1 is LNHDA and CDR2 is SQIVND (reference sequence).

With regard to this clonotype: A clone one base away is much larger, so this may be a read error. This chain joins TRBV15 and TRBJ2-7; D gene ambiguous. The germline V gene has CDR1 LNHNV and CDR2 YYDKDF (reference sequence). The CDR3 sequence is 12 residues long. V was cut by 3 bases and J by 1 base, with 4 bases left in between. The CDR3 is CATSSVSYEQYF. DNA of the CDR3: TGTGCCACCAGCAGCGTTTCCTACGAGCAGTACTTC.

This clonotype was observed a few times. The V call is TRBV7-3, the J call TRBJ2-2; weak D call: TRBD1 (5 bases). V gave up 2 bases and J gave up 0 bases, with 10 bases separating them. The germline gives CDR1 SGHTA, CDR2 FQGTGA. There are 16 residues in the CDR3. The CDR3 DNA reads TGTGCCAGCAGCTTAGGTTCCAGGGCGAACACCGGGGAGCTGTTTTTT. Amino acid sequence: CASSLGSRANTGELFF.

The V gene is TRBV12-3 or TRBV12-4, the J gene TRBJ2-7, with D perhaps TRBD2 (5 bases). The V and J ends lost 3 bases and 6 bases respectively, with 18 bases between them. This CDR3 is built from 15 residues. CDR3 nucleotide sequence: TGTGCCAGCAGTTTTGGACTCCCGGACGTCGGCGAGCAGTACTTC. Protein: CASSFGLPDVGEQYF.

At least ten counts were recorded for this clonotype. V usage is TRBV2 and J usage is TRBJ2-7; D possibly corresponds to TRBD1 (6 bases). Germline assignment: CDR1 SNHLY and CDR2 FYNNEI. Trimming removed 4 bases at V and 0 bases at J, with 10 bases between. This CDR3 is built from 14 residues. In DNA, the CDR3 is TGTGCCAGCAGTGGAGACAGGTCCTCCTACGAGCAGTACTTC. Translating gives CASSGDRSSYEQYF.

In its sample, this clonotype was seen many times. The V gene is TRBV7-8, the J gene TRBJ1-3; D gene ambiguous. Germline assignment: CDR1 SGHVS and CDR2 FQNEAQ. V lost 1 base and J 3 bases, leaving 7 bases between the germline ends. This CDR3 is 14 amino acids long. The CDR3 nucleotides read TGTGCCAGCAGCTTAGATAGGCATGGAAACACCATATATTTT. It yields the protein CASSLDRHGNTIYF.

The chain employs TRBV3-1 and TRBJ1-1; D call uncertain. This CDR3 comprises 14 residues. V lost 3 bases and J 7 bases, leaving 15 bases between the germline ends. The V gene's germline CDR1 is LGHDT and CDR2 YNNKEL (reference sequence). The CDR3: CASSQPDGSLEAFF. CDR3 nucleotides: TGTGCCAGCAGCCAGCCAGACGGGTCACTTGAAGCTTTCTTT.

A word on this clonotype: A read error may account for a junction end that differs from germline. V is TRBV7-6 and J is TRBJ2-7; no clear D gene. This CDR3 comprises 15 residues. From germline, CDR1 is SGHVS and CDR2 FNYEAQ. The CDR3: CASSHAAGISYEQYF. For the CDR3, the DNA is TGCGCCAGCAGCCATGCAGCCGGAATTTCCTACGAGCAGTACTTC.

V and J are TRBV6-6 and TRBJ1-6; D not resolved. Germline loops: CDR1 MNHNY, CDR2 SVGAGI (reference sequence). Trimming took 0 bases from V and 15 from J, leaving 9 bases between them. The CDR3 consists of 12 residues. This chain's CDR3 is CASSYSGGGLHF. The CDR3 coding sequence is TGTGCCAGCAGTTACTCGGGTGGAGGCCTCCACTTT.

The chain combines TRBV7-9 with TRBJ1-2; 7 positions match TRBD1. Per the germline V gene, CDR1 is SEHNR and CDR2 is FQNEAQ (reference sequence). The junction had 5 bases not matched to a gene; V was cut back by 6 bases and J by 1 base. The CDR3 runs to 14 residues. CDR3 sequence (DNA): TGTGCCAGCAGTAGGGACAGCATTAACTATGGCTACACCTTC. This sequence encodes CASSRDSINYGYTF.

As for this clonotype: Mismatch with germline at one junction end may stem from a read error. This chain uses TRBV19 with TRBJ1-6; a weak D match, TRBD1 (6 bases). CDR1 is LNHDA, CDR2 SQIVND, per germline (reference sequence). This CDR3 spans 10 amino acids. The CDR3 bases are TGTGCCAGTAGTCGGGAGGGGGGCCGCTTT. Protein product: CASSREGGRF.

The chain carries TRBV20-1 and TRBJ2-5, with 9 bases lining up with TRBD2. This CDR3 has 15 amino acids. The V gene end was trimmed by 2 bases and the J gene end by 1 base; junction bases not matched to a gene: 5. Germline-derived CDR1 and CDR2 are DFQATT and SNEGSKA (reference sequence). For the CDR3, the DNA is TGCAGTGCTAGACTAGCGGGAAGGCCCCAAGAGACCCAGTACTTC. Translated, it gives CSARLAGRPQETQYF.

This sequence joins TRBV7-2 and TRBJ1-2, with TRBD1 identical over 7 bases. From germline, CDR1 is SGHTA and CDR2 FQGNSA. This CDR3 has 15 amino acids. V lost 1 base and J lost 6; bases outside the gene matches: 8. The CDR3 is CASSLETGRKDGYTF. DNA of the CDR3: TGTGCCAGCAGCTTAGAGACAGGGAGGAAGGATGGCTACACCTTC.

The chain combines TRBV9 with TRBJ2-2; no clear D. Trimming took off 4 bases at V and 6 bases at J, with 7 bases between the two ends. CDR1 SGDLS and CDR2 YYNGEE come from the germline V gene. This CDR3 spans 12 amino acids. In nucleotides, the CDR3 is TGTGCCAGCAGCATGGGGTCCGGGGAGCTGTTTTTT. It yields the protein CASSMGSGELFF. Looking up the rest from reference TRBV9 and TRBJ2-2 gives the full variable domain: DSGVTQTPKHLITATGQRVTLRCSPRSGDLSVYWYQQSLDQGLQFLIQYYNGEERAKGNILERFSAQQFPDLHSELNLSSLELGDSALYFCASSMGSGELFFGEGSRLTVL.

This clonotype was recorded many times. The gene calls are TRBV6-5 and TRBJ1-6; 9 positions match TRBD1. CDR3 length equals 15 residues. After removal of 7 bases from V and 7 bases from J, the junction contained 8 bases not matched to a gene. The germline CDR1 and CDR2 sequences are MNHEY and SVGAGI. This chain's CDR3 is CASTWTGDGNSPLHF. The CDR3 DNA follows: TGTGCCAGCACCTGGACAGGGGACGGCAATTCACCCCTCCACTTT.